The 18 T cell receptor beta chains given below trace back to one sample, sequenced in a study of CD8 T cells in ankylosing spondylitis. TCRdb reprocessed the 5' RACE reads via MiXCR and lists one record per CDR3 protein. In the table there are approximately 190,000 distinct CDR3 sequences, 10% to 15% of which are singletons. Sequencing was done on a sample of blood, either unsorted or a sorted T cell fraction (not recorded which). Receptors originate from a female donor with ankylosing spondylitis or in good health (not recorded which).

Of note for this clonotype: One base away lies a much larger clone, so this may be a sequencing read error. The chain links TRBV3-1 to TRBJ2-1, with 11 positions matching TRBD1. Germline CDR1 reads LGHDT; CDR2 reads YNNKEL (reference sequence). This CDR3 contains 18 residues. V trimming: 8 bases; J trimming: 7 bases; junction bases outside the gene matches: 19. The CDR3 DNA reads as TGTGCCAGCTGTTCCCCGGATAGGGGACAGGGGGTAAAGAATGAGCAGTTCTTC. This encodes CASCSPDRGQGVKNEQFF.

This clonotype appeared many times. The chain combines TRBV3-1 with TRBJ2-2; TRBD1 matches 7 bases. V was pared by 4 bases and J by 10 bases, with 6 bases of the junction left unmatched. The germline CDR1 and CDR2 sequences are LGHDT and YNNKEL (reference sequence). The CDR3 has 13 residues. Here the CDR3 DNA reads TGTGCCAGCAGCCGGAGACAGGGAGTGGAGCTGTTTTTT. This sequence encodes CASSRRQGVELFF.

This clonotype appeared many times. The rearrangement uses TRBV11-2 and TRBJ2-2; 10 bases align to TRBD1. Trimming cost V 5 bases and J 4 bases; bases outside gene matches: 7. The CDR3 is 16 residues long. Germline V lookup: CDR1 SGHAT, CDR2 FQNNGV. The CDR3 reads CASSTNDRGLTGELFF. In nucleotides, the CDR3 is TGTGCCAGCAGCACCAACGACAGGGGGCTCACCGGGGAGCTGTTTTTT.

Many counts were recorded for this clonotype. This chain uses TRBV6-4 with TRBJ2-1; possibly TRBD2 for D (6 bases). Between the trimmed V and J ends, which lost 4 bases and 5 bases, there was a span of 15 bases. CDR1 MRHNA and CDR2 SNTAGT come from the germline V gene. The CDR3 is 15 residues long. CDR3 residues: CASSVISGDNNEQFF. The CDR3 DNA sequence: TGTGCCAGCAGTGTAATTAGCGGAGACAACAATGAGCAGTTCTTC.

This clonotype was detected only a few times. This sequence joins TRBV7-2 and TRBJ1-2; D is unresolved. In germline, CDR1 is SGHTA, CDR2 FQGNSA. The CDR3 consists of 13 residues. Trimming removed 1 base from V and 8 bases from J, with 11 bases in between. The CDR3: CASSLGTRYGYTF. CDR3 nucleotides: TGTGCCAGCAGCTTAGGGACGAGGTACGGCTACACCTTC.

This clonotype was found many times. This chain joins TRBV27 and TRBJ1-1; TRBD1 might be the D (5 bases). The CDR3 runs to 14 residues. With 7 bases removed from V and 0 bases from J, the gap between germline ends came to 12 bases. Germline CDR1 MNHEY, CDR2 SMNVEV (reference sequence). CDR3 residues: CASTPGLLNTEAFF. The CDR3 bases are TGTGCCAGCACGCCGGGACTGCTGAACACTGAAGCTTTCTTT.

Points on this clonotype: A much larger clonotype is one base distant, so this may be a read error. The CDR3 region is CASSLTGLTEAFF. The CDR3 region has the DNA TGTGCCAGCAGCTTAACTGGGCTCACTGAAGCTTTCTTT. This chain connects TRBV7-3 to TRBJ1-1, with D unclear. V lost 0 bases and J 4 bases, leaving 6 bases between the germline ends. Germline values: CDR1 SGHTA, CDR2 FQGTGA. This CDR3 comprises 13 residues.

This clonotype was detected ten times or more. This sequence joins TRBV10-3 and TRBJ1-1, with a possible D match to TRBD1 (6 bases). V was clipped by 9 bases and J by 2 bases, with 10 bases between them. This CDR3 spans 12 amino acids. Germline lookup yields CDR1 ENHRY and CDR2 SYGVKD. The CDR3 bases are TGTGCCATGGGGACATCCAACACTGAAGCTTTCTTT. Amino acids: CAMGTSNTEAFF.

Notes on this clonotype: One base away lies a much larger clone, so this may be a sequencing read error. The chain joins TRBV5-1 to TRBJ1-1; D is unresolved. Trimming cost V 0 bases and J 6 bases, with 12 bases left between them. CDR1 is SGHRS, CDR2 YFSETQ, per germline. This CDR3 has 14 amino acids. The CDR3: CASSLGIYSPEAFF. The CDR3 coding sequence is TGCGCCAGCAGCTTGGGGATCTACTCCCCTGAAGCTTTCTTT.

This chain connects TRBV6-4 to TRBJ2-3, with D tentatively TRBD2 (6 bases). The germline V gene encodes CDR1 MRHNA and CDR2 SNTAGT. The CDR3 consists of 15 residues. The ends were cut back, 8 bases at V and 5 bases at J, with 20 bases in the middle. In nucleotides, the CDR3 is TGTGCCAGCGGTCTTAGCGGTAGCGGTGGAGATACGCAGTATTTT. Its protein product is CASGLSGSGGDTQYF.

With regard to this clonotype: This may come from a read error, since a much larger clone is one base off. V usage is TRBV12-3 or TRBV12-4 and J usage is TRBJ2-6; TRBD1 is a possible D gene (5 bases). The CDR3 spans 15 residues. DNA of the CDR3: TGTGCCAGCACCCTCCCGGTGTCTGGGGCCAACGTCCTGGCTTTC. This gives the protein CASTLPVSGANVLAF.

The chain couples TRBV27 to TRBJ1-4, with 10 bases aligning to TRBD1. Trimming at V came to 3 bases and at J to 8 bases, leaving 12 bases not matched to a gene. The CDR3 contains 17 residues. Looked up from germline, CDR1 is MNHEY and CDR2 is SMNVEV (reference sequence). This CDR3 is CASSFRRDRGLGEKLFF. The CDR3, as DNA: TGTGCCAGCAGTTTCCGTAGAGACAGGGGGCTTGGAGAAAAACTGTTTTTT. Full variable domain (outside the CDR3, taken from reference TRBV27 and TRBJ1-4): EAQVTQNPRYLITVTGKKLTVTCSQNMNHEYMSWYRQDPGLGLRQIYYSMNVEVTDKGDVPEGYKVSRKEKRNFPLILESPSPNQTSLYFCASSFRRDRGLGEKLFFGSGTQLSVL.

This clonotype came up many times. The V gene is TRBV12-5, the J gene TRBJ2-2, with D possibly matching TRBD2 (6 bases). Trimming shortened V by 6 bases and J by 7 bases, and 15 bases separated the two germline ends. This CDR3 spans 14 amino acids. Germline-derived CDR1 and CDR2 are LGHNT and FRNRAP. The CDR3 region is CASGLQTRSGELFF. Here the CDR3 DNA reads TGTGCTAGTGGACTTCAGACTAGAAGCGGGGAGCTGTTTTTT. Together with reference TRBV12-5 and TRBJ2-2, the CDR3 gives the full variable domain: DARVTQTPRHKVTEMGQEVTMRCQPILGHNTVFWYRQTMMQGLELLAYFRNRAPLDDSGMPKDRFSAEMPDATLATLKIQPSEPRDSAVYFCASGLQTRSGELFFGEGSRLTVL.

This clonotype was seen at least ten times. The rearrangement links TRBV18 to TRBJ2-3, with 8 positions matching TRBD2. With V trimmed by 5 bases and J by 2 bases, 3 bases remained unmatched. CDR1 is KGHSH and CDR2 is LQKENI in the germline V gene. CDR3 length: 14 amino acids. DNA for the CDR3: TGTGCCAGCTCAAGACTAGCGAACACAGATACGCAGTATTTT. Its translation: CASSRLANTDTQYF.

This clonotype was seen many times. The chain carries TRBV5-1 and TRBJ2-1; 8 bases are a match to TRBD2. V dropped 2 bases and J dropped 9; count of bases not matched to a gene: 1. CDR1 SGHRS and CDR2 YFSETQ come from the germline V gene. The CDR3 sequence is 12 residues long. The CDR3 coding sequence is TGCGCCAGCAGCTTTGCGGGGGGTGAGCAGTTCTTC. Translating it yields CASSFAGGEQFF.

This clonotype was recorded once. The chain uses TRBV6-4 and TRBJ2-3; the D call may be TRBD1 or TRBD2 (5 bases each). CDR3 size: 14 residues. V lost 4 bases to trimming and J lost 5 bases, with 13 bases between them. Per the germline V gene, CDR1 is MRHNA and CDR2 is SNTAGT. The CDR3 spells CASSAGAGGDTQYF. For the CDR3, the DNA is TGTGCCAGCAGTGCCGGGGCAGGTGGAGATACGCAGTATTTT.

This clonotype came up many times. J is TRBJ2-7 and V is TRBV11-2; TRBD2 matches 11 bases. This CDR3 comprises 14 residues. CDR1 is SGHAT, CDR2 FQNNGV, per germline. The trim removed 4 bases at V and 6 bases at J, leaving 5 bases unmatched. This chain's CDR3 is CASSSTSGRFEQYF. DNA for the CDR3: TGTGCCAGCAGCTCCACTAGCGGGAGATTCGAGCAGTACTTC. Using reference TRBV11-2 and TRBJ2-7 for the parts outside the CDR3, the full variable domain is EAGVAQSPRYKIIEKRQSVAFWCNPISGHATLYWYQQILGQGPKLLIQFQNNGVVDDSQLPKDRFSAERLKGVDSTLKIQPAKLEDSAVYLCASSSTSGRFEQYFGPGTRLTVT.

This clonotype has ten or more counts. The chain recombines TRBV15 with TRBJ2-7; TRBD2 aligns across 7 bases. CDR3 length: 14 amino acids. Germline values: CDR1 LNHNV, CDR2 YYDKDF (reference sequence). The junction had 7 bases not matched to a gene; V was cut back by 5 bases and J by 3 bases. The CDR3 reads CATSVPGGGYEQYF. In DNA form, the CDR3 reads TGTGCCACCAGCGTCCCGGGAGGAGGCTACGAGCAGTACTTC.